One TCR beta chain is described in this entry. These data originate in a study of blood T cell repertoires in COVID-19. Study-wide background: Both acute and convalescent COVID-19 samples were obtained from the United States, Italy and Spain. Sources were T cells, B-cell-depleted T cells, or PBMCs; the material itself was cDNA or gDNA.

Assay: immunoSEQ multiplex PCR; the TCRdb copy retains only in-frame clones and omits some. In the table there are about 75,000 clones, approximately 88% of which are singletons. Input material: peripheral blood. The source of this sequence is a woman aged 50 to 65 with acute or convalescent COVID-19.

The CDR3: CASSPSGTEAFF. The CDR3 nucleotides read TGTGCCAGCAGTCCTTCGGGGACTGAAGCTTTCTTT. This sequence joins TRBV12-3 or TRBV12-4 and TRBJ1-1; D gene unclear. This CDR3 region has 12 residues. V was trimmed by 5 bases and J by 5 bases, leaving 9 bases between them.